A selection of T cell receptor beta chains follows, all from one sample in a study of CD4+ T cells in melanoma. Method: immunoSEQ multiplex PCR; TCRdb's copy keeps in-frame clones and lacks some. Here the sample spans 13,000 to 15,000 clones, approximately 73% being singletons. Sequenced material: cells from a culture (not recorded whether cultured in vitro). The receptors shown here come from a human donor with melanoma. CDR3s include the opening cysteine and the closing phenylalanine or tryptophan. A D gene is named only where the DNA matches it firmly. Only some rows state a clone size, as once, few, many or a class for expanded clones.

few	TRBD1	15	TRBV27	TRBJ1-2	CASSPETGAGRTYTF	TGTGCCAGCAGCCCTGAAACAGGGGCGGGGCGGACCTACACCTTC
.	TRBD1	17	TRBV4-1	TRBJ2-5	CASSRLPSPTGKETQYF	TGCGCCAGCAGCCGCCTGCCCAGTCCGACAGGGAAAGAGACCCAGTACTTC
.	.	14	TRBV15	TRBJ1-1	CATSRGGWNTEAFF	TGTGCCACCAGCAGAGGGGGGTGGAACACTGAAGCTTTCTTT
few	.	13	TRBV7-2	TRBJ1-2	CASSLSQVYGYTF	TGTGCCAGCAGCTTAAGTCAGGTCTATGGCTACACCTTC
.	TRBD1	15	TRBV2	TRBJ1-5	CASSRQGLGNQPQHF	TGTGCCAGCAGTCGACAGGGTTTGGGAAATCAGCCCCAGCATTTT
.	.	11	TRBV30	TRBJ1-2	CAWIQEGGYTF	TGTGCCTGGATCCAGGAAGGGGGCTACACCTTC
.	.	15	TRBV9	TRBJ2-1	CASSDGGPLYNEQFF	TGTGCCAGCAGCGACGGGGGGCCTTTATACAATGAGCAGTTCTTC
.	.	13	TRBV5-6	TRBJ1-2	CASSLLQVYGYTF	TGTGCCAGCAGCTTGTTACAGGTGTATGGCTACACCTTC
.	.	15	TRBV5-4	TRBJ1-1	CASSQAGRANTEAFF	TGTGCCAGCAGCCAGGCCGGAAGGGCAAACACTGAAGCTTTCTTT
.	.	15	TRBV9	TRBJ2-5	CASSVLAWVQETQYF	TGTGCCAGCAGTGTTCTAGCGTGGGTCCAAGAGACCCAGTACTTC
.	.	13	TRBV11-3	TRBJ1-6	CASSKDGYSPLHF	TGTGCCAGCAGCAAAGACGGATATTCACCCCTCCACTTT
.	TRBD1	11	TRBV29-1	TRBJ2-7	CSGSTGGEQYF	TGCAGCGGCAGTACAGGGGGCGAGCAGTACTTC
.	.	15	TRBV5-5	TRBJ2-3	CASSWLRRGTDTQYF	TGTGCCAGCAGCTGGTTAAGACGGGGCACAGATACGCAGTATTTT
.	.	14	TRBV18	TRBJ2-1	CASSPPRPDNEQFF	TGTGCCAGCTCACCACCCCGACCGGACAATGAGCAGTTCTTC
.	.	16	TRBV6-1	TRBJ2-6	CASSEPAYSGANVLTF	TGTGCCAGCAGTGAGCCAGCGTACTCTGGGGCCAACGTCCTGACTTTC
.	TRBD2	15	TRBV2	TRBJ2-3	CASRSAGGGTDTQYF	TGTGCCAGCAGATCAGCGGGGGGCGGCACAGATACGCAGTATTTT
medium-sized	TRBD1	12	TRBV7-9	TRBJ1-1	CASSPSDRGAFF	TGTGCCAGCAGCCCCTCGGACAGGGGGGCTTTCTTT
.	.	14	TRBV18	TRBJ1-3	CASSPAFQGNTIYF	TGTGCCAGCTCACCGGCCTTTCAAGGAAACACCATATATTTT
few	.	12	TRBV6-1	TRBJ2-2	CASSPLVGELFF	TGTGCCAGCAGTCCGTTGGTCGGGGAGCTGTTTTTT
.	.	12	TRBV6-6	TRBJ1-1	CASRRTDTEAFF	TGTGCCAGCCGCCGGACAGACACTGAAGCTTTCTTT
.	.	15	TRBV27	TRBJ1-6	CASNFGWGSDSPLHF	TGTGCCAGCAACTTCGGGTGGGGTTCGGATTCACCCCTCCACTTT
.	.	13	TRBV30	TRBJ1-6	CAWTWGSGSPLHF	TGTGCCTGGACTTGGGGAAGTGGATCACCCCTCCACTTT
few	.	16	TRBV7-2	TRBJ1-1	CASSLVGTAMNTEAFF	TGTGCCAGCAGCTTAGTGGGGACGGCCATGAACACTGAAGCTTTCTTT
medium-sized	TRBD1	16	TRBV9	TRBJ2-1	CASSVASQGAGNEQFF	TGTGCCAGCAGCGTAGCTAGCCAGGGGGCCGGGAATGAGCAGTTCTTC
.	.	14	TRBV7-3	TRBJ2-2	CASSLSGEYGELFF	TGTGCCAGCAGCTTATCCGGGGAGTACGGGGAGCTGTTTTTT
.	.	16	TRBV19	TRBJ1-2	CASSMQAPGTNYGYTF	TGTGCCAGTAGTATGCAGGCCCCTGGGACTAACTATGGCTACACCTTC
.	.	13	TRBV19	TRBJ1-6	CASSINRESPLHF	TGTGCCAGTAGTATCAACAGGGAGTCACCCCTCCACTTT
few	TRBD1	14	TRBV18	TRBJ1-1	CASSPPARGTEAFF	TGTGCCAGCTCACCACCGGCCAGGGGGACTGAAGCTTTCTTT
few	.	16	TRBV5-1	TRBJ1-6	CASSNFREGMNSPLHF	TGCGCCAGCAGCAATTTTCGGGAGGGGATGAATTCACCCCTCCACTTT
.	TRBD2	18	TRBV9	TRBJ2-1	CASSFGLAGSVGNNEQFF	TGTGCCAGCAGCTTTGGACTAGCGGGGAGTGTAGGTAACAATGAGCAGTTCTTC
.	.	14	TRBV4-2	TRBJ2-2	CASSQERGTGELFF	TGTGCCAGCAGCCAAGAAAGGGGCACCGGGGAGCTGTTTTTT
.	.	14	TRBV16	TRBJ2-1	CASSHLTALNEQFF	TGTGCCAGCAGCCACTTGACAGCGCTCAATGAGCAGTTCTTC
.	.	17	TRBV4-2	TRBJ1-1	CASSPSRTSRGNTEAFF	TGTGCCAGCAGCCCTTCACGGACGTCCCGGGGGAACACTGAAGCTTTCTTT
.	.	12	TRBV7-2	TRBJ1-5	CASSLAGQPQHF	TGTGCCAGCAGCTTAGCAGGACAGCCCCAGCATTTT
.	.	14	TRBV5-1	TRBJ1-4	CASSFSTVNEKLFF	TGCGCCAGCAGCTTTTCGACGGTTAATGAAAAACTGTTTTTT
once	TRBD1	15	TRBV7-9	TRBJ1-2	CASSSGQGRGYGYTF	TGTGCCAGCAGCTCGGGACAGGGTCGGGGCTATGGCTACACCTTC
.	.	17	TRBV11-2	TRBJ2-2	CASSLGLGSLNTGELFF	TGTGCCAGCAGCTTAGGTTTGGGCAGTTTGAACACCGGGGAGCTGTTTTTT
.	TRBD2	18	TRBV7-9	TRBJ2-1	CASSLAGTSGSTYNEQFF	TGTGCCAGCAGCTTAGCAGGGACTAGCGGGAGCACCTACAATGAGCAGTTCTTC
.	.	14	TRBV7-2	TRBJ2-7	CASSSYTPAGEQYF	TGTGCCAGCAGCTCCTACACACCGGCGGGCGAGCAGTACTTC
.	TRBD1	16	TRBV5-8	TRBJ1-5	CASSSGTGMSNQPQHF	TGTGCCAGCAGCTCGGGGACAGGGATGTCCAATCAGCCCCAGCATTTT
.	.	14	TRBV5-1	TRBJ1-2	CASSLGVGSYGYTF	TGCGCCAGCAGCTTGGGGGTCGGGAGCTATGGCTACACCTTC
once	.	15	TRBV5-1	TRBJ2-7	CASSLAATYLSEQYF	TGCGCCAGCAGCTTGGCCGCGACTTACTTATCCGAGCAGTACTTC
few	TRBD1	16	TRBV19	TRBJ1-5	CASRAGQGGGNQPQHF	TGTGCCAGTAGAGCGGGACAGGGGGGTGGAAATCAGCCCCAGCATTTT
few	.	12	TRBV2	TRBJ1-1	CASTQGNTEAFF	TGTGCCTCCACGCAGGGAAACACTGAAGCTTTCTTT
.	TRBD1	17	TRBV6-1	TRBJ2-3	CASSETWRGTGADTQYF	TGTGCCAGCAGTGAAACTTGGCGCGGGACAGGGGCAGATACGCAGTATTTT
.	.	15	TRBV5-2	TRBJ1-1	CASSQGGGWNTEAFF	TGTGCCAGCAGCCAAGGGGGGGGATGGAACACTGAAGCTTTCTTT
few	TRBD1	14	TRBV19	TRBJ1-5	CASSVGTGRQPQHF	TGTGCCAGTAGTGTCGGGACAGGGAGACAGCCCCAGCATTTT
.	.	14	TRBV5-4	TRBJ1-5	CASSLGPNNQPQHF	TGTGCCAGCAGCTTGGGGCCGAACAATCAGCCCCAGCATTTT
.	TRBD1	15	TRBV5-4	TRBJ1-2	CASSRGTETQNGYTF	TGTGCCAGCAGCCGTGGGACAGAGACCCAAAATGGCTACACCTTC
.	TRBD1	16	TRBV6-1	TRBJ1-5	CASSEAAPGGSVPQHF	TGTGCCAGCAGTGAAGCGGCCCCAGGGGGTTCTGTGCCCCAGCATTTT
.	TRBD1	14	TRBV10-2	TRBJ2-5	CASSLTGVQETQYF	TGCGCCAGCTCCTTAACAGGGGTCCAAGAGACCCAGTACTTC
few	.	14	TRBV5-4	TRBJ1-3	CASSLSGAGNTIYF	TGTGCCAGCAGCTTATCCGGGGCGGGAAACACCATATATTTT
few	.	12	TRBV30	TRBJ1-2	CAWQNTFYGYTF	TGTGCCTGGCAGAACACTTTCTATGGCTACACCTTC
.	.	13	TRBV5-1	TRBJ1-2	CASSLPPSYGYTF	TGCGCCAGCAGCTTGCCCCCCAGCTATGGCTACACCTTC
once	.	15	TRBV30	TRBJ1-1	CAWNRGGPAGTEAFF	TGTGCCTGGAACCGGGGGGGCCCTGCGGGCACTGAAGCTTTCTTT
.	.	13	TRBV7-3	TRBJ2-1	CASSLTRLDEQFF	TGTGCCAGCAGCTTAACACGACTAGATGAGCAGTTCTTC
once	TRBD2	16	TRBV10-3	TRBJ2-4	CAISESKAGTGDIQYF	TGTGCCATCAGTGAGTCGAAAGCGGGGACCGGGGACATTCAGTACTTC